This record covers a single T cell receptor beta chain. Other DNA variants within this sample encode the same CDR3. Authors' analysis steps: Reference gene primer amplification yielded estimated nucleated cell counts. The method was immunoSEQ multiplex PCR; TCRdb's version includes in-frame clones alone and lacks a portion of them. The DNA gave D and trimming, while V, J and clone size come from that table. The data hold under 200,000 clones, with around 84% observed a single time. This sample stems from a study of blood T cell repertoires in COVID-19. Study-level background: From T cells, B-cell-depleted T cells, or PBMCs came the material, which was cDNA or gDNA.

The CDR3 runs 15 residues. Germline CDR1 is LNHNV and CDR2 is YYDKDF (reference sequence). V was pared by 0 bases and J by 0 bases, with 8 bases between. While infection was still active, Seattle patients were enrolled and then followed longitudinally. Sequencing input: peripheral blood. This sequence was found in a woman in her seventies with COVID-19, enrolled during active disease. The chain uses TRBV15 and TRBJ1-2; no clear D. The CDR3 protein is CATSRDTGANYGYTF. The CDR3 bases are TGTGCCACCAGCAGAGATACCGGAGCTAACTATGGCTACACCTTC.